This T cell receptor (beta chain) was identified in a study of T-cell reconstitution after alpha-beta-depleted transplantation in children. Study-wide points: T-cell counts and diversity at one year following transplant were attributed mainly to newly produced T cells. Alpha-beta T cells present about two months after transplant were reported to originate from several hundred expanded graft clones. Some patients owed their high day-60 TCRbeta diversity to surviving recipient T cells and thymic progenitors.

J lost 4 bases, V lost 5 bases, and 5 bases had no gene match. This CDR3 region has 15 residues. About this clonotype: Its antigen is unknown.

A TCRbeta library incorporating unique molecular identifiers was prepared. Each CDR3 protein gets one entry after TCRdb re-called the PCR reads with MiXCR. The sample holds about 580,000 distinct CDR3 sequences, approximately 30% seen once. The chain employs TRBV12-3 or TRBV12-4 and TRBJ2-2, with 9 bases identical to TRBD1. Source: PBMCs, taken before TCRalphabeta/CD19-depleted stem cell transplant. This TCR was sampled from a boy in the first two years of life with Wiskott-Aldrich syndrome, due to receive a stem cell transplant. The CDR3 DNA sequence: TGTGCCAGCAGTCCCTACAGGGGGCCCACCGGGGAGCTGTTTTTT. It codes for CASSPYRGPTGELFF.